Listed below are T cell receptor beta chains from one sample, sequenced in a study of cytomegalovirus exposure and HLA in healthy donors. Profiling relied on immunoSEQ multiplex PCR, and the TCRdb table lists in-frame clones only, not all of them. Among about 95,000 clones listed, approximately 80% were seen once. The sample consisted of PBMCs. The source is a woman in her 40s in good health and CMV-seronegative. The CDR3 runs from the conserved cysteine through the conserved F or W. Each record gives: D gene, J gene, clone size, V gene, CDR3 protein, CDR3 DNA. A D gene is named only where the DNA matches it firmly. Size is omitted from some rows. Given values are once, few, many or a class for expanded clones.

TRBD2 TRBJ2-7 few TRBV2 CASSDRGGAYEQYF TGTGCCAGCAGTGATCGCGGGGGGGCTTACGAGCAGTACTTC
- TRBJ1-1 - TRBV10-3 CAIRKQGNTEAFF TGTGCCATCAGGAAACAGGGGAACACTGAAGCTTTCTTT
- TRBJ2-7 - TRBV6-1 CASTWDMSSYEQYF TGTGCCAGCACCTGGGACATGAGCTCCTACGAGCAGTACTTC
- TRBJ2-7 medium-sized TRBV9 CASSAGDTGYEQYF TGTGCCAGCAGCGCCGGGGACACGGGTTACGAGCAGTACTTC
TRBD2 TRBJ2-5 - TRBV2 CASSEGLAGSETQYF TGTGCCAGCAGTGAGGGACTAGCGGGGTCAGAGACCCAGTACTTC
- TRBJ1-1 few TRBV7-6 CASSADFIGNTEAFF TGTGCCAGCAGCGCTGATTTTATCGGGAACACTGAAGCTTTCTTT
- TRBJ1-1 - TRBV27 CASSYGGQNTEAFF TGTGCCAGCAGCTACGGGGGTCAGAACACTGAAGCTTTCTTT
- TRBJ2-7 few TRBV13 CASSLGDSSYEQYF TGTGCCAGCAGCTTAGGGGACAGCTCCTACGAGCAGTACTTC
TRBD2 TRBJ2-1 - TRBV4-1 CASSLGGARGTSPNEQFF TGCGCCAGCAGCCTAGGGGGGGCCCGCGGGACTAGCCCCAATGAGCAGTTCTTC
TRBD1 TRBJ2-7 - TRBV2 CASSGIQGIGNEQYF TGTGCCAGCAGCGGGATACAGGGGATAGGGAACGAGCAGTACTTC
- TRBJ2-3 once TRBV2 CASRLDLPRDTQYF TGTGCCAGCAGGCTCGACTTACCCAGAGATACGCAGTATTTT
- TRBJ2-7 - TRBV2 CASSETARKGRGEQYF TGTGCCAGCAGTGAAACCGCGCGAAAAGGTCGCGGCGAGCAGTACTTC
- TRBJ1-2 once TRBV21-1 CASSKRLDRIGKVFQYGYTF TGTGCCAGCAGCAAAAGGTTAGACAGGATCGGAAAAGTCTTCCAATATGGCTACACCTTC
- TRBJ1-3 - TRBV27 CASSPWGAGSGNTIYF TGTGCCAGCAGTCCCTGGGGAGCCGGGTCGGGAAACACCATATATTTT
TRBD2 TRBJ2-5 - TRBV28 CASSRTGLAGLETQYF TGTGCCAGCAGCCGGACGGGACTAGCGGGGTTAGAGACCCAGTACTTC
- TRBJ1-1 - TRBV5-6 CASSLGQPFTEAFF TGTGCCAGCAGCTTGGGACAGCCCTTCACTGAAGCTTTCTTT
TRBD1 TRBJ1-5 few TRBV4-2 CASSQADRGLFQPQHF TGTGCCAGCAGCCAAGCTGACAGGGGGCTTTTCCAGCCCCAGCATTTT
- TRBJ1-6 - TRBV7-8 CASSLGGGHSPLHF TGTGCCAGCAGCTTAGGGGGAGGGCATTCACCCCTCCACTTT
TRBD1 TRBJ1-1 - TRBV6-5 CASSLRQGGKVTEAFF TGTGCCAGCAGTTTGAGACAGGGGGGAAAAGTCACTGAAGCTTTCTTT
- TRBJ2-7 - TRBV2 CASSVLYYEQYF TGTGCCAGCAGTGTTTTATACTACGAGCAGTACTTC
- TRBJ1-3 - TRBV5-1 CASSLSQFSGNTIYF TGCGCCAGCAGCTTGTCACAGTTCTCTGGAAACACCATATATTTT
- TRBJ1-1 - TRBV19 CASSILRPQGDTEAFF TGTGCCAGTAGTATTCTCCGACCCCAAGGAGACACTGAAGCTTTCTTT
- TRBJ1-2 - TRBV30 CAWSITGMYYGYTF TGTGCCTGGAGTATAACAGGGATGTACTATGGCTACACCTTC
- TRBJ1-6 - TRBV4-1 CASSQDHGHLSSYNSPLHF TGCGCCAGCAGCCAAGATCACGGACACTTGAGCTCCTATAATTCACCCCTCCACTTT
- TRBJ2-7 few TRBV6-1 CASRLVPASSYEQYF TGTGCCAGCAGGCTCGTCCCAGCGTCGTCCTACGAGCAGTACTTC
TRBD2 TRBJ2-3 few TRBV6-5 CASSYWAGESTDTQYF TGTGCCAGCAGTTACTGGGCGGGGGAGAGCACAGATACGCAGTATTTT
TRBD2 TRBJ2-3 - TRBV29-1 CSVDRTSGGVTDTQYF TGCAGCGTTGATAGGACTAGCGGGGGGGTAACAGATACGCAGTATTTT
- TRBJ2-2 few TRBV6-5 CASSYNSAGELFF TGTGCCAGCAGTTATAACTCGGCCGGGGAGCTGTTTTTT
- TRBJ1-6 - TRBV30 CAWKIGGNSPLHF TGTGCCTGGAAGATTGGCGGGAATTCACCCCTCCACTTT
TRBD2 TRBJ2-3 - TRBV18 CASSRPGGPHTDTQYF TGTGCCAGCTCACGGCCGGGGGGGCCTCACACAGATACGCAGTATTTT
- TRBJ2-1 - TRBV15 CATSRDPSTAAGAIYNEQFF TGTGCCACCAGCAGAGACCCTTCGACGGCGGCGGGGGCCATCTACAATGAGCAGTTCTTC
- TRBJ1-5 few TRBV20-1 CSAGPGQPQHF TGCAGTGCTGGCCCAGGACAGCCCCAGCATTTT
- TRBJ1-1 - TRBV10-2 CASTPGREYTEAFF TGCGCCAGCACCCCTGGAAGGGAGTACACTGAAGCTTTCTTT